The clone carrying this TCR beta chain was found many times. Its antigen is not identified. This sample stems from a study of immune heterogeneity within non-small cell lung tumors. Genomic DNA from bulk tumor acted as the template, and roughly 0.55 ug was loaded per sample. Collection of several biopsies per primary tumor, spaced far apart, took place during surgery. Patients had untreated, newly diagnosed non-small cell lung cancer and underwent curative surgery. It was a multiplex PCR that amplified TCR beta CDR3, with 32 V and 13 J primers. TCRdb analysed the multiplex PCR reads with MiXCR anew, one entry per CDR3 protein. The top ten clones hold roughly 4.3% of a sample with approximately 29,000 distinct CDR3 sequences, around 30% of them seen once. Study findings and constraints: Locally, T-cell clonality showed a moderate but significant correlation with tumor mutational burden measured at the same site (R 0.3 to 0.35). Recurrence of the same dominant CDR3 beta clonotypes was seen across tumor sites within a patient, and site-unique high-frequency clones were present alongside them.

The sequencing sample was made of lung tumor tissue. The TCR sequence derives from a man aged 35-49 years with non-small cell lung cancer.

DNA for the CDR3: TGTGCCAGCAGTGAAGCCCCGTCAACGAACACTGAAGCTTTCTTT. Translating gives CASSEAPSTNTEAFF. The rearrangement links TRBV27 to TRBJ1-1; D is unclear. The CDR3 is made up of 15 amino acids. The V gene's germline CDR1 is MNHEY and CDR2 SMNVEV (reference sequence). V lost 5 bases to trimming and J lost 1 base, with 14 bases between them.